This TCR beta chain emerged from a study of tumor and adjacent non-tumor tissue in lung cancer. Study at large: Patients were aged roughly 31 to 76, about 10 men and 5 women, stage I to III. Study conclusions and caveats: Significantly higher TCR diversity was found in tumor than normal lung.

The library came from three nested PCR rounds adapted from ARM-PCR protocols. TCRdb re-called the multiplex PCR reads with MiXCR, one entry per CDR3 protein. The sample has about 44,000 distinct CDR3 sequences; 60% to 70% are singletons. The template was RNA from unsorted bulk tissue. More than 3 cm separated this lung sample from the edge of the tumor. This clonotype was seen at least ten times. Its antigen is currently unknown. Between the trimmed V and J ends, which lost 3 bases and 1 base, there was a span of 0 bases. Germline V lookup: CDR1 GTSNPN, CDR2 SVGIG (reference sequence). CDR3 length: 10 residues.

This chain links TRBV30 with TRBJ1-1; no reliable D call. The sequencing sample was made of distant non-tumor lung tissue. The clonotype originates from a woman between 40 and 50 years old with non-small cell lung cancer. The DNA for the CDR3 is TGTGCCTGGAGGAACACTGAAGCTTTCTTT. Its protein product is CAWRNTEAFF. Filled out from reference TRBV30 and TRBJ1-1, the complete variable domain reads SQTIHQWPATLVQPVGSPLSLECTVEGTSNPNLYWYRQAAGRGLQLLFYSVGIGQISSEVPQNLSASRPQDRQFILSSKKLLLSDSGFYLCAWRNTEAFFGQGTRLTVV.